This paragraph covers one T cell receptor beta chain sequence. This clonotype was recorded at least ten times. It lacks a known antigen. No qualities accompany the bases; no much larger clone lies one base away. The run used an Illumina NovaSeq 6000. Using 5'RACE with constant-segment primers, TCRalpha and TCRbeta cDNA libraries were constructed, with sample barcodes and unique molecular identifiers added in the process. RNA was extracted from every sample with Trizol reagent. Amplification of the libraries took two PCR steps, and the second step added a second sample barcode plus Illumina TruSeq adapters. Sequencing of libraries was performed on an Illumina NovaSeq with 2 x 150 bp paired-end reads. In the source study's methods: Reads were demultiplexed and collapsed into UMI-guided consensus sequences with migec v1.2.7. Using mixcr v2.1.11, UMI consensuses were aligned to TRA and TRB V and J templates and then assembled into clonotypes. A clonotype was counted as expanded or contracted only when both edgeR and NoisET called the clonotype significant, with the noise models trained on biological replicates. edgeR calls used a false discovery rate-adjusted p below 0.01 and a log2 fold-change threshold of 1. PCA with hierarchical clustering of max-normalized trajectories of the 1000 most abundant clonotypes was used as exploratory dynamics analysis. Separately sequenced CD4+ and CD8+ repertoires were used to assign a CD4 or CD8 phenotype to each responding clone. The raw public data were reprocessed by TCRdb itself: fastp quality trimming at Q25, MiXCR clonotype calling, in-frame beta chains only. Entries that share a CDR3 protein sequence are merged under the most common genes and DNA. TCRdb assigned the V and J calls; the authors' analysis was not used. For this sample the table gives more than 300,000 distinct CDR3 sequences, of which 20% to 25% were detected only once. Roughly a fifth of the sample rests with the top ten.

The germline V gene yields SGHRS for CDR1 and YFSETQ for CDR2. V loses 0 bases of germline sequence and J loses 0 bases, and the interval between the two ends is 4 bases. The CDR3 holds 14 amino acids from the cysteine to the phenylalanine. CDR3 DNA only is kept here, 42 bases in frame from base 1. Ficoll-Paque density gradient centrifugation was used to isolate PBMCs. The data originate from a study of T-cell memory formation after mild COVID-19 (dated by TCRdb to the early 2020s). Looking at the study overall: TCR sequence clusters from the two donors were largely donor specific. In two donors, T-cell clones that expanded and contracted after mild COVID-19 were tracked by sequencing TCRalpha and TCRbeta repertoires over time. The cohort comprised two young, previously healthy adult volunteers, one female and one male.

Study-level results and caveats: Some responding clones were found in pre-infection memory, which suggests that pre-existing cross-reactive memory T cells took part in the SARS-CoV-2 response. Contracting CD4+ clones were located mainly in the CM and EM memory subsets, whereas CD8+ clones were found to be enriched in EMRA. SARS-CoV-2 specificity of the second-wave clones peaking on day 37 was not confirmed. Clones that contracted from day 15 to 85 showed balanced CD4/CD8 phenotypes, whereas a second wave of clones that expanded from day 15 to 37 leaned towards CD4+. Only two mild cases were covered in the study, and larger cohorts including severe cases with pre-infection samples were considered necessary.

Sequenced input: PBMCs or a T cell subset sorted from them (not recorded which). The rearrangement combines TRBV5-1 with TRBJ1-3; confidence is insufficient to name the D gene. The clonotype comes from a man aged 18 to 30 who had mild COVID-19 (a few samples of this study predate the infection). The sample titles of this study are shuffled in the database, so cell type and time point are left out; the donor was told from shared clones. The DNA sequence reads TGCGCCAGCAGCTTGGAGGGCTCTGGAAACACCATATATTTT. Translated, it gives CASSLEGSGNTIYF.